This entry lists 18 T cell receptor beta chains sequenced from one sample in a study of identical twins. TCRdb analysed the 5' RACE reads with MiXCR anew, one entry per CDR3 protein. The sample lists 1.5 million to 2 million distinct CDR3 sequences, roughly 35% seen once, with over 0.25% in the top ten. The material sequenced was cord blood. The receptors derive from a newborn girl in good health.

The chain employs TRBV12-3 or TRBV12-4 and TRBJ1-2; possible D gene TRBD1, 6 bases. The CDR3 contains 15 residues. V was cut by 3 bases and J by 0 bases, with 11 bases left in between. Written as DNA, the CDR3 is TGTGCCAGCAGTTTGGGGGCGCCAGCTAACTATGGCTACACCTTC. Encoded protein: CASSLGAPANYGYTF.

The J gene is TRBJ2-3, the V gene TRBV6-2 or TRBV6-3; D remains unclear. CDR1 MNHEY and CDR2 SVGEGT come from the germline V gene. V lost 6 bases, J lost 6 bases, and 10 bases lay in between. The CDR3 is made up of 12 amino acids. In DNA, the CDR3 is TGTGCCAGCAGAGACCCCGAGGATACGCAGTATTTT. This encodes CASRDPEDTQYF.

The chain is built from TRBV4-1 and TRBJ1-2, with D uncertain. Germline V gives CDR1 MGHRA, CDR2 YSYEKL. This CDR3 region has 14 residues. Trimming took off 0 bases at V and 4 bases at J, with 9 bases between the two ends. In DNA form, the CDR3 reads TGCGCCAGCAGCCAAGATGGGCCGGTCTATGGCTACACCTTC. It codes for CASSQDGPVYGYTF.

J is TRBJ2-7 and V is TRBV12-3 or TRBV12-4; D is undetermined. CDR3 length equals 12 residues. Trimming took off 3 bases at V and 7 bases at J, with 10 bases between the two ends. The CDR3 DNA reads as TGTGCCAGCAGTTTGTTGAGACGGGAGCAGTACTTC. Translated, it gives CASSLLRREQYF.

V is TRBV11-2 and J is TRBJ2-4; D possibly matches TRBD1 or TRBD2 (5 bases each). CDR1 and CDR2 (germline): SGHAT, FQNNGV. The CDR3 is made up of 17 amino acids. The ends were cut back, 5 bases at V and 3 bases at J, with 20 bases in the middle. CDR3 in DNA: TGTGCCAGCAGCCGCGCTTTTTACGGGGCCTACAAAAACATTCAGTACTTC. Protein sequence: CASSRAFYGAYKNIQYF.

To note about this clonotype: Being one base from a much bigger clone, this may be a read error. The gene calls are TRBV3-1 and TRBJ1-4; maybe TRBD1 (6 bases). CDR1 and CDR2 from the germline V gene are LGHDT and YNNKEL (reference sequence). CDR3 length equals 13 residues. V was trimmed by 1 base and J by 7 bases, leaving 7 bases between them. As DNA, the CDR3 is TGTGCCAGCAGCCAAGGACAGGTTGAAAAACTGTTTTTT. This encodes CASSQGQVEKLFF.

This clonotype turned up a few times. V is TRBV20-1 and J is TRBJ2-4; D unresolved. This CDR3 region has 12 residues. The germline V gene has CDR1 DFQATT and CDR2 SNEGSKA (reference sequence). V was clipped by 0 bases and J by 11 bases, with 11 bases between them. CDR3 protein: CSARDPWTVQYF. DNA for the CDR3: TGCAGTGCTAGAGATCCTTGGACGGTTCAGTACTTC.

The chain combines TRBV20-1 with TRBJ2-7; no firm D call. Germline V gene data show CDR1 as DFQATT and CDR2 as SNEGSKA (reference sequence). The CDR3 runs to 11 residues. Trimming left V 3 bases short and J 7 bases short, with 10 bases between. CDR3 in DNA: TGCAGTGCTAGTGGATACAATGAGCAGTACTTC. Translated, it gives CSASGYNEQYF.

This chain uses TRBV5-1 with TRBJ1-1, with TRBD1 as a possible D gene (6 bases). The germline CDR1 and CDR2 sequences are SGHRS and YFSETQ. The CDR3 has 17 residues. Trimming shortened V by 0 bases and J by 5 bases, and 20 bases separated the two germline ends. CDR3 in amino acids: CASSLGRDKDRGTEAFF. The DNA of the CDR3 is TGCGCCAGCAGCTTGGGGCGGGACAAGGATAGGGGGACTGAAGCTTTCTTT.

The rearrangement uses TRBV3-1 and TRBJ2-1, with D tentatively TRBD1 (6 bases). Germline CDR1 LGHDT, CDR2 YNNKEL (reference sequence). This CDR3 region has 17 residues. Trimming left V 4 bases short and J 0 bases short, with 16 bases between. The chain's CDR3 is CASSPYPGTLSYNEQFF. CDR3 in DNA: TGTGCCAGCAGCCCTTACCCGGGGACACTCTCCTACAATGAGCAGTTCTTC.

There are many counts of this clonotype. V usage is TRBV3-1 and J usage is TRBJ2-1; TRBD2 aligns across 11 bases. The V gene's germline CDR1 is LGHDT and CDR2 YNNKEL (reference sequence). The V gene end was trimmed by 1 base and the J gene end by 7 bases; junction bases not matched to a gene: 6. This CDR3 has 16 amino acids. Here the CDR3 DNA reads TGTGCCAGCAGCCAAGTACTAGCGGGAGCGAGGAATGAGCAGTTCTTC. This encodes CASSQVLAGARNEQFF.

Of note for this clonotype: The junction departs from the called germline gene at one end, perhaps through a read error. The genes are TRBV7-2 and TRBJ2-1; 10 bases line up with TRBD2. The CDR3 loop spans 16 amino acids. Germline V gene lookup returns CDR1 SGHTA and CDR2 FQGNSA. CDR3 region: CAGSFSGRSSYNEQFF. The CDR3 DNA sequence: TGTGCCGGCAGCTTTAGCGGGAGGAGCTCCTACAATGAGCAGTTCTTC.

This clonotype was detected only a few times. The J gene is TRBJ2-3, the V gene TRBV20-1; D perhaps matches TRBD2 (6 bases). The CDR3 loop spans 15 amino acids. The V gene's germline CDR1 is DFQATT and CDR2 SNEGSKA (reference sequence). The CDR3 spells CSTTTLTRTTDTQYF. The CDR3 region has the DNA TGCAGCACCACTACCCTGACTAGGACCACAGATACGCAGTATTTT.

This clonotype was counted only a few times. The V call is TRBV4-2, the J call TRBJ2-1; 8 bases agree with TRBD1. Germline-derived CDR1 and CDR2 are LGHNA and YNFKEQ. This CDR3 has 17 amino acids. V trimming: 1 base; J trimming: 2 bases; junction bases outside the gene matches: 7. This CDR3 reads CASSQATGGIPYNEQFF. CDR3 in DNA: TGTGCCAGCAGCCAAGCAACAGGGGGTATTCCCTACAATGAGCAGTTCTTC.

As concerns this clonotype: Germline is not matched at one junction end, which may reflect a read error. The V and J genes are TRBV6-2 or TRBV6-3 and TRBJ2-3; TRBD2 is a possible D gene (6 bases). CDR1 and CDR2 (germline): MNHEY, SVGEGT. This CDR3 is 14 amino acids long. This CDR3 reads CASSPDTSTDSQYF. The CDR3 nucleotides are TGTGCCAGCAGTCCGGATACTAGCACAGATTCGCAGTATTTT.

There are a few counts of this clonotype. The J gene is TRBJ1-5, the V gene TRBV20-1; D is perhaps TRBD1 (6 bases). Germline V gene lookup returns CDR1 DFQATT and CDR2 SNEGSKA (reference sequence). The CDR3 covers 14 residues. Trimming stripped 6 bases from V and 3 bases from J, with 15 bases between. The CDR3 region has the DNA TGCAGTGCCACCAGGGGTCGGGTCAATCAGCCCCAGCATTTT. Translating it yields CSATRGRVNQPQHF.

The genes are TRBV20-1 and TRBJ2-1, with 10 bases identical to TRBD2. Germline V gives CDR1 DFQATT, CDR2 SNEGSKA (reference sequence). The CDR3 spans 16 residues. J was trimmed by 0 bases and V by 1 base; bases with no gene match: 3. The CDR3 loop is CSARGLAGDSYNEQFF. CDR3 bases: TGCAGTGCTAGAGGTCTAGCGGGGGACTCCTACAATGAGCAGTTCTTC.

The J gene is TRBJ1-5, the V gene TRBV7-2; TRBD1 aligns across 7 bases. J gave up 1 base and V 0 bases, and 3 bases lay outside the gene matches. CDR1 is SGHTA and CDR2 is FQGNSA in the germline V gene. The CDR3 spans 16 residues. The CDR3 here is CASSLAGGASNQPQHF. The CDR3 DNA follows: TGTGCCAGCAGCTTAGCAGGGGGCGCCAGCAATCAGCCCCAGCATTTT. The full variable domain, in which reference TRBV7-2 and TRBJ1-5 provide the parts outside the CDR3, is GAGVSQSPSNKVTEKGKDVELRCDPISGHTALYWYRQSLGQGLEFLIYFQGNSAPDKSGLPSDRFSAERTGGSVSTLTIQRTQQEDSAVYLCASSLAGGASNQPQHFGDGTRLSIL.